The next 23 T cell receptor beta chains were all read from a single sample in a study of early T cells in non-severe SARS-CoV-2 infection. TCRdb re-called the 5' RACE reads with MiXCR, one entry per CDR3 protein. The data show about 30,000 distinct CDR3 sequences, with around 5% seen just once and about 3.5% held by the top ten. The sequencing sample was made of whole blood. Every receptor here comes from an adult who was a healthcare worker with PCR-confirmed SARS-CoV-2 infection or an uninfected control (not recorded which).

This clonotype appeared many times. V is TRBV11-2 and J is TRBJ1-1, with 9 bases matching TRBD1. The junction had 11 bases not matched to a gene; V was cut back by 6 bases and J by 3 bases. The length of the CDR3 is 16 residues. Germline CDR1 SGHAT, CDR2 FQNNGV. This chain's CDR3 is CASRATGGKRDTEAFF. The CDR3 bases are TGTGCCAGCAGAGCTACAGGGGGCAAGAGGGACACTGAAGCTTTCTTT.

V is TRBV7-2 and J is TRBJ2-2, with D possibly being TRBD1 (6 bases). V was cut by 3 bases and J by 4 bases, with 18 bases left in between. This CDR3 comprises 17 residues. Germline lookup yields CDR1 SGHTA and CDR2 FQGNSA. In nucleotides, the CDR3 is TGTGCCAGCAGCTTTATTTCTGGGGGCTTTAGCACCGGGGAGCTGTTTTTT. As protein: CASSFISGGFSTGELFF.

This clonotype was detected many times. The V gene is TRBV11-3, the J gene TRBJ2-3, with TRBD2 matching over 8 bases. The ends lost 5 bases at V and 4 bases at J; junction bases unmatched: 5. CDR1 SGHNT and CDR2 YENEEA come from the germline V gene. The CDR3 loop spans 14 amino acids. The CDR3 reads CASSPSGSPDTQYF. The DNA of the CDR3 is TGTGCCAGCAGCCCGAGCGGGAGCCCAGATACGCAGTATTTT.

This clonotype has more than one count but fewer than ten. This sequence joins TRBV28 and TRBJ2-7, with 8 nucleotides matching TRBD2. Per the germline V gene, CDR1 is MDHEN and CDR2 is SYDVKM. CDR3 length equals 15 residues. Germline trimming cut 3 bases from V and 2 bases from J; bases unmatched to any gene: 6. The CDR3 loop is CASSFVSGITYEQYF. The CDR3 coding sequence is TGTGCCAGCAGTTTTGTTAGCGGGATTACCTACGAGCAGTACTTC.

Notes on this clonotype: Being one base from a much bigger clone, this may be a read error. The rearrangement uses TRBV7-9 and TRBJ2-5; 9 bases line up with TRBD2. There are 14 residues in the CDR3. CDR1 and CDR2 (germline): SEHNR, FQNEAQ (reference sequence). In DNA, the CDR3 is TGTGCCAACAGCTTACCTAGCGGGACAGAGACCCAGTACTTC. It encodes CANSLPSGTETQYF.

This clonotype was seen many times. The chain links TRBV4-3 to TRBJ2-1; D remains ambiguous. With 1 base removed from V and 7 bases from J, the gap between germline ends came to 8 bases. The germline CDR1 and CDR2 sequences are LGHNA and YSLEER. CDR3 length: 13 amino acids. CDR3 loop: CASSQVWGNEQFF. In DNA form, the CDR3 reads TGCGCCAGCAGCCAAGTCTGGGGAAATGAGCAGTTCTTC.

In its sample, this clonotype was seen many times. CDR3 sequence: CSVEVPWITEAFF. The CDR3 nucleotides read TGCAGCGTTGAAGTTCCCTGGATCACTGAAGCTTTCTTT. The gene calls are TRBV29-1 and TRBJ1-1; D remains ambiguous. In germline, CDR1 is SQVTM, CDR2 ANQGSEA. The CDR3 is 13 residues long. V lost 1 base to trimming and J lost 4 bases, with 10 bases between them. Complete variable domain (other parts from reference TRBV29-1 and TRBJ1-1): SAVISQKPSRDICQRGTSLTIQCQVDSQVTMMFWYRQQPGQSLTLIATANQGSEATYESGFVIDKFPISRPNLTFSTLTVSNMSPEDSSIYLCSVEVPWITEAFFGQGTRLTVV.

This clonotype has at least ten counts. This chain links TRBV18 with TRBJ2-7, with unresolved D. In germline, CDR1 is KGHSH, CDR2 LQKENI. The CDR3 consists of 14 residues. V was shortened by 5 bases and J by 3 bases, with 14 bases between the two germline ends. The CDR3 reads CASSTGPKDYEQYF. CDR3 bases: TGTGCCAGCTCAACCGGACCCAAGGACTACGAGCAGTACTTC.

In this sample, this clonotype turned up many times. The chain employs TRBV7-2 and TRBJ2-4; D is undetermined. This CDR3 is 14 amino acids long. V was trimmed by 2 bases and J by 6 bases, leaving 11 bases between them. The germline V gene encodes CDR1 SGHTA and CDR2 FQGNSA. CDR3 amino acids: CASSLRAQTNIQYF. The DNA of the CDR3 is TGTGCCAGCAGCTTAAGAGCGCAAACAAACATTCAGTACTTC.

This clonotype was detected ten times or more. The chain recombines TRBV11-2 with TRBJ2-1; 8 bases fit TRBD2. The ends lost 5 bases at V and 7 bases at J; junction bases unmatched: 10. This CDR3 has 15 amino acids. Looked up from germline, CDR1 is SGHAT and CDR2 is FQNNGV. CDR3 bases: TGTGCCAGCAGCCCCGCCGCGGGAGGCTCGAATGAGCAGTTCTTC. Translating gives CASSPAAGGSNEQFF.

The chain has TRBV7-6 and TRBJ2-1, with D maybe TRBD2 (5 bases). Germline-derived CDR1 and CDR2 are SGHVS and FNYEAQ. V lost 1 base, J lost 8 bases, and 18 bases lay in between. This CDR3 is 16 amino acids long. The DNA of the CDR3 is TGTGCCAGCAGCTTAGAACTAGGTTGGGCCGGGGATGAGCAGTTCTTC. Translating gives CASSLELGWAGDEQFF. Supplemented by reference TRBV7-6 and TRBJ2-1, the full variable domain reads GAGVSQSPRYKVTKRGQDVALRCDPISGHVSLYWYRQALGQGPEFLTYFNYEAQQDKSGLPNDRFSAERPEGSISTLTIQRTEQRDSAMYRCASSLELGWAGDEQFFGPGTRLTVL.

The J gene is TRBJ1-2, the V gene TRBV28, with 7 bases fitting TRBD1. CDR1 MDHEN and CDR2 SYDVKM come from the germline V gene. V was clipped by 7 bases and J by 6 bases; unmatched bases: 11. The CDR3 contains 14 residues. CDR3 coding DNA: TGTGCCAGCAACCCCTGGACAGGACCAAATGGCTACACCTTC. It is translated as CASNPWTGPNGYTF.

This chain links TRBV20-1 with TRBJ2-7; a possible D gene is TRBD2 (7 bases). The CDR3 is 15 residues long. From germline, CDR1 is DFQATT and CDR2 SNEGSKA (reference sequence). V shed 6 bases and J shed 6 bases, with 24 bases lying between them. CDR3 in DNA: TGCAGTGCCTCGGGGAGGACTAGGGGGTTTGGCGAGCAGTACTTC. It translates to CSASGRTRGFGEQYF.

This clonotype appeared a few times. The V gene is TRBV7-3, the J gene TRBJ2-7; D is possibly TRBD1 or TRBD2 (6 bases each). V lost 2 bases and J lost 6, with 11 bases in between. CDR1 and CDR2 (germline): SGHTA, FQGTGA. This CDR3 spans 13 amino acids. CDR3 sequence (DNA): TGTGCCAGCAGCTTAGGGGGGCCAGGCGAGCAGTACTTC. It yields the protein CASSLGGPGEQYF.

This clonotype was observed at least ten times. The genes are TRBV28 and TRBJ1-2; unclear D gene. This CDR3 is built from 12 residues. V was shortened by 3 bases and J by 4 bases, with 6 bases between the two germline ends. CDR1 and CDR2 (germline): MDHEN, SYDVKM. The CDR3 loop reads CASSLAGYGYTF. DNA of the CDR3: TGTGCCAGCAGTTTGGCCGGCTATGGCTACACCTTC.

This CDR3 is CASSQDRSREKTQYF. CDR3 coding DNA: TGTGCCAGCAGCCAAGATCGTTCGCGGGAGAAGACCCAGTACTTC. The chain couples TRBV3-1 to TRBJ2-5; 7 bases align to TRBD2. The germline V gene has CDR1 LGHDT and CDR2 YNNKEL (reference sequence). The junction had 7 bases not matched to a gene; V was cut back by 0 bases and J by 6 bases. CDR3 length: 15 amino acids.

This clonotype was seen a few times. The V gene is TRBV6-5, the J gene TRBJ1-5, with D possibly being TRBD1 (6 bases). Germline CDR1 MNHEY, CDR2 SVGAGI. The CDR3 consists of 13 residues. Trimming cost V 5 bases and J 3 bases, with 8 bases left between them. This CDR3 reads CASSRTVNQPQHF. The CDR3 region has the DNA TGTGCCAGCAGTCGGACAGTCAATCAGCCCCAGCATTTT.

The chain joins TRBV7-9 to TRBJ1-1; D is possibly TRBD1 (6 bases). V was cut by 8 bases and J by 1 base, with 17 bases left in between. Looked up from germline, CDR1 is SEHNR and CDR2 is FQNEAQ (reference sequence). The length of the CDR3 is 15 residues. CDR3 in DNA: TGTGCCAGCGAAAGCCTGGGGGCGACGAACACTGAAGCTTTCTTT. Translating it yields CASESLGATNTEAFF.

About this clonotype: At one of its ends the junction is not consistent with the germline gene, which may arise from a read error. The chain couples TRBV9 to TRBJ2-3; a possible D gene is TRBD2 (6 bases). The germline V gene encodes CDR1 SGDLS and CDR2 YYNGEE. This CDR3 region has 21 residues. The CDR3: CASSVVMVTPRPGLRTDTHYF. CDR3 nucleotides: TGTGCCAGCAGCGTAGTAATGGTTACCCCCCGACCGGGACTTCGCACAGATACGCACTATTTT. The variable domain in full, completed from reference TRBV9 and TRBJ2-3, reads DSGVTQTPKHLITATGQRVTLRCSPRSGDLSVYWYQQSLDQGLQFLIQYYNGEERAKGNILERFSAQQFPDLHSELNLSSLELGDSALYFCASSVVMVTPRPGLRTDTHYFGPGTRLTVL.

This clonotype was found many times. This chain links TRBV12-3 or TRBV12-4 with TRBJ2-1; D ambiguous. This CDR3 spans 14 amino acids. Trimming took 4 bases from V and 0 from J, leaving 7 bases between them. CDR3 DNA: TGTGCCAGCAGTTCGACGTTCTCCTACAATGAGCAGTTCTTC. It yields the protein CASSSTFSYNEQFF.

Remarks on this clonotype: This may stem from a read error, because a much larger clone lies one nucleotide away. The gene calls are TRBV7-2 and TRBJ2-1; D not certain. Trimming pared 3 bases from V and 6 bases from J, leaving 12 bases between. Germline V gives CDR1 SGHTA, CDR2 FQGNSA. CDR3 length: 14 residues. CDR3 DNA sequence: TGTGCCAGCAGCTTTACCAGGACCATCAATGAGCAGTTCTTC. Residues: CASSFTRTINEQFF.

This clonotype has a count of ten or more. The rearrangement joins TRBV2 to TRBJ1-1, with D perhaps TRBD1 (6 bases). The CDR3 extends over 16 amino acids. CDR1 and CDR2 from the germline V gene are SNHLY and FYNNEI. Trimming stripped 6 bases from V and 1 base from J, with 18 bases between. Here the CDR3 reads CASRPPTGQPNTEAFF. Here the CDR3 DNA reads TGTGCCAGCAGACCCCCGACAGGTCAGCCGAACACTGAAGCTTTCTTT.

This clonotype was counted many times. This chain uses TRBV28 with TRBJ2-7, with TRBD1 matching 7 bases. Per the germline V gene, CDR1 is MDHEN and CDR2 is SYDVKM. After removal of 7 bases from V and 0 bases from J, the junction contained 3 bases not matched to a gene. The CDR3 sequence is 13 residues long. The CDR3 DNA reads TGTGCCAGCACGACAGGGCCCTCCTACGAGCAGTACTTC. Translation: CASTTGPSYEQYF.